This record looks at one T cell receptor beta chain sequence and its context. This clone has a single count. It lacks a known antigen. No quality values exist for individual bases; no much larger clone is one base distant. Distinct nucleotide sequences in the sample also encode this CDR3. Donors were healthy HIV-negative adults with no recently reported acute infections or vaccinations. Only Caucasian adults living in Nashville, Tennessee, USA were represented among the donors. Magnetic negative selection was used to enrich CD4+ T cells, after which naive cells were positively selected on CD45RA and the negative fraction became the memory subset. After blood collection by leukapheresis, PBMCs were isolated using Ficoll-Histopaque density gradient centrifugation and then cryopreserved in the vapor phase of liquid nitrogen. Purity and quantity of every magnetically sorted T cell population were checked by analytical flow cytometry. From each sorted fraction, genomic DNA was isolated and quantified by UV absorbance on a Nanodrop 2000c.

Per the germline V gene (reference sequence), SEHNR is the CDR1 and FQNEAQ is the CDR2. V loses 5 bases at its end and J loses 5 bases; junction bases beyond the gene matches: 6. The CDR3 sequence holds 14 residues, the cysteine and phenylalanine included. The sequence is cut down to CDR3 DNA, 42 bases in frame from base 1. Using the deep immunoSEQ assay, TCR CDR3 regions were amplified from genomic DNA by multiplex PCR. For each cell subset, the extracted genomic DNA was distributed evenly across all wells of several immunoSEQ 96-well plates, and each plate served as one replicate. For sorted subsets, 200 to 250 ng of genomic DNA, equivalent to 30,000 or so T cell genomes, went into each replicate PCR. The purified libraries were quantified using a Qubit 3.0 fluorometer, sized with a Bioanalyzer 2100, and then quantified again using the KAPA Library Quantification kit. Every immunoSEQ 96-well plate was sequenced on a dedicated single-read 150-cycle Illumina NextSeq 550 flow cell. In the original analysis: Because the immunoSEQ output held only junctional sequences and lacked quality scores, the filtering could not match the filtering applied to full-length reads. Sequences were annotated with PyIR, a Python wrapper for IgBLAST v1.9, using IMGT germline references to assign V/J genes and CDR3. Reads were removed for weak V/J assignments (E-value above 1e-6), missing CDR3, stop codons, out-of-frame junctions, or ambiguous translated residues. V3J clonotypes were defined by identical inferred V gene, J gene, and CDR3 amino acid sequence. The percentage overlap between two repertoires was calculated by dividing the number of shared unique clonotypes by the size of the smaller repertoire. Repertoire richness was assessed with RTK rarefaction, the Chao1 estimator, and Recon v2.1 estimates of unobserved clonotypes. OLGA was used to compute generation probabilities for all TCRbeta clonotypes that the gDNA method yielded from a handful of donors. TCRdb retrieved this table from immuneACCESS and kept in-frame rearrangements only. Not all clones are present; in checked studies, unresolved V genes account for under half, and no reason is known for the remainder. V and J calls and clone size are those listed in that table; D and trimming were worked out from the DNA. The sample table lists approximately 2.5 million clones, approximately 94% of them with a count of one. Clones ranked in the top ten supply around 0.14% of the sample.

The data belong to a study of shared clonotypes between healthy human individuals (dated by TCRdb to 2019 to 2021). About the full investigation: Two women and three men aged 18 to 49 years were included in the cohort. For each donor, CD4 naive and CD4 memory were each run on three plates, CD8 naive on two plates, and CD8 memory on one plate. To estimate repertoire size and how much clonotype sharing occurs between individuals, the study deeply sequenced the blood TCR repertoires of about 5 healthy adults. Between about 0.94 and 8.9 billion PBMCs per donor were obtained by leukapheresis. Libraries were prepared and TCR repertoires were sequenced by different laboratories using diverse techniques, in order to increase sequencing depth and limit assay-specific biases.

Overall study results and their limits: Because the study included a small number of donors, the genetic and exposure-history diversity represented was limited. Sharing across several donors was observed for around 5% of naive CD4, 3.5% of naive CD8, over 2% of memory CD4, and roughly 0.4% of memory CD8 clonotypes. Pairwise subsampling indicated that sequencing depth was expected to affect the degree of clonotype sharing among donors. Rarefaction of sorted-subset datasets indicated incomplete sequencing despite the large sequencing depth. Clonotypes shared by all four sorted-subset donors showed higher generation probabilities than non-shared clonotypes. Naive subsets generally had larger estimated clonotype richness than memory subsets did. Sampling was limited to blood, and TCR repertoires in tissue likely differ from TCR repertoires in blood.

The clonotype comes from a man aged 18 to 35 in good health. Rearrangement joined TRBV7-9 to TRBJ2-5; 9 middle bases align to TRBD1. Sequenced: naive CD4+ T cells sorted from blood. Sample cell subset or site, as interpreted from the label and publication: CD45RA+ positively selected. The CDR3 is CASSPGQGGETQYF. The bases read TGTGCCAGCAGCCCGGGACAGGGAGGGGAGACCCAGTACTTC.